The 29 T cell receptor beta chains below were found in one sample sequenced in a study of shared clonotypes between healthy human individuals. Only in-frame clones appear in the TCRdb table, and some are missing; sequencing was by immunoSEQ multiplex PCR. Among approximately 740,000 clones, almost 95% were seen once, and the ten largest hold 24%. CD45RO-negative cells were positively selected for CCR7, leaving out terminally differentiated effector memory CD45RA+ cells. What was sequenced was naive CD8+ T cells sorted from blood. The source is a man aged 25-40 years in good health.

This chain joins TRBV2 and TRBJ2-7; tentative D call: TRBD2 (6 bases). V lost 7 bases, J lost 5 bases, and 30 bases lay in between. This CDR3 has 18 residues. Germline-derived CDR1 and CDR2 are SNHLY and FYNNEI. The CDR3 nucleotides are TGTGCCAGCACCCTAATAGACCTAGCCCACCCGCGGGGAGACGAGCAGTACTTC. As protein: CASTLIDLAHPRGDEQYF.

This clone was seen just once. This chain links TRBV28 with TRBJ2-7; the D gene could be TRBD1 or TRBD2 (5 bases each). The CDR3 consists of 16 residues. V lost 3 bases and J 5 bases, leaving 20 bases between the germline ends. Germline CDR1 and CDR2: MDHEN and SYDVKM. The CDR3 nucleotides are TGTGCCAGCAGTTTTCGGGGCATGAGTTCTTCACACGAGCAGTACTTC. Its translation: CASSFRGMSSSHEQYF. Filled out from reference TRBV28 and TRBJ2-7, the complete variable domain reads DVKVTQSSRYLVKRTGEKVFLECVQDMDHENMFWYRQDPGLGLRLIYFSYDVKMKEKGDIPEGYSVSREKKERFSLILESASTNQTSMYLCASSFRGMSSSHEQYFGPGTRLTVT.

V is TRBV7-6 and J is TRBJ2-1; D remains unclear. Trimming pared 0 bases from V and 10 bases from J, leaving 19 bases between. The length of the CDR3 is 16 residues. CDR1 and CDR2 (germline): SGHVS, FNYEAQ. DNA for the CDR3: TGTGCCAGCAGCTTAGCGGGGAAGGTCCCTTACCACGAGCAGTTCTTC. Translating it yields CASSLAGKVPYHEQFF.

This sequence joins TRBV7-7 and TRBJ2-1; TRBD1 might be the D (6 bases). The CDR3 totals 13 residues. The V gene lost 1 base and the J gene lost 9 bases, with 10 bases spanning the gap. Germline V gene data show CDR1 as SSHAT and CDR2 as FNYEAQ (reference sequence). As DNA, the CDR3 is TGTGCCAGCAGCTTAGAAGGGGGACGTGAGCAGTTCTTC. Protein sequence: CASSLEGGREQFF. Complete variable domain (other parts from reference TRBV7-7 and TRBJ2-1): GAGVSQSPRYKVTKRGQDVTLRCDPISSHATLYWYQQALGQGPEFLTYFNYEAQPDKSGLPSDRFSAERPEGSISTLTIQRTEQRDSAMYRCASSLEGGREQFFGPGTRLTVL.

The rearrangement joins TRBV5-1 to TRBJ2-5; tentative D call: TRBD2 (6 bases). Germline loops: CDR1 SGHRS, CDR2 YFSETQ. V was shortened by 3 bases and J by 1 base, with 16 bases between the two germline ends. This CDR3 contains 16 residues. The CDR3 DNA follows: TGCGCCAGCAGCTCCTGGGGGGAAACCCCCCAAGAGACCCAGTACTTC. Translation: CASSSWGETPQETQYF.

This clone appeared once. The chain uses TRBV28 and TRBJ2-7; 7 positions match TRBD2. The J segment lost 2 bases and the V segment lost 2 bases, leaving 6 bases of the junction unmatched. Germline loops: CDR1 MDHEN, CDR2 SYDVKM. The CDR3 contains 15 residues. The CDR3 loop is CASSLPRDYPYEQYF. CDR3 coding DNA: TGTGCCAGCAGTTTACCCCGGGACTACCCCTACGAGCAGTACTTC.

Comment on this clone: At the DNA level, this CDR3 is encoded by other sequences in the same sample as well. This chain links TRBV27 with TRBJ2-3, with D perhaps matching TRBD1 (5 bases). CDR1 MNHEY and CDR2 SMNVEV come from the germline V gene (reference sequence). This CDR3 has 13 residues. V lost 6 bases, J lost 2 bases, and 9 bases lay in between. The CDR3 protein is CASRAGSTDTQYF. The CDR3 region has the DNA TGTGCCAGCAGAGCAGGGTCCACAGATACGCAGTATTTT.

This clone was seen only once. This chain joins TRBV19 and TRBJ2-1, with 9 bases matching TRBD2. The CDR3 loop spans 16 amino acids. In germline, CDR1 is LNHDA, CDR2 SQIVND (reference sequence). V was clipped by 1 base and J by 4 bases; unmatched bases: 5. CDR3 amino acids: CASSIGSGRSYNEQFF. The CDR3 DNA reads as TGTGCCAGTAGTATAGGGAGCGGGAGGTCGTACAATGAGCAGTTCTTC.

This chain uses TRBV27 with TRBJ2-7, with 9 bases matching TRBD2. Germline assignment: CDR1 MNHEY and CDR2 SMNVEV (reference sequence). This CDR3 spans 16 amino acids. Germline trimming cut 6 bases from V and 3 bases from J; bases unmatched to any gene: 12. In DNA form, the CDR3 reads TGTGCCAGCAGGGCCGCGGGAGGGCCCAATTTCTACGAGCAGTACTTC. This codes for CASRAAGGPNFYEQYF.

This clone was observed a single time. This same CDR3 is encoded by further DNA sequences in the sample. This rearrangement joins TRBV18 to TRBJ2-7; TRBD1 might be the D (6 bases). The V end was cut by 0 bases, the J end by 1 base, with 7 bases between. This CDR3 has 14 amino acids. CDR1 and CDR2 (germline): KGHSH, LQKENI. In DNA, the CDR3 is TGTGCCAGCTCACCACCGACAGGATCCTACGAGCAGTACTTC. It specifies CASSPPTGSYEQYF.

This chain links TRBV14 with TRBJ1-2; D is unclear. CDR3 length: 13 amino acids. V was trimmed by 0 bases and J by 5 bases, leaving 7 bases between them. Germline CDR1 reads SGHDN; CDR2 reads FVKESK. The CDR3 sequence: CASSQDTEYGYTF. The CDR3 DNA is TGTGCCAGCAGCCAAGATACAGAGTATGGCTACACCTTC.

This rearrangement joins TRBV5-8 to TRBJ1-3; 7 positions match TRBD1. CDR1 is SGHTS and CDR2 is YDEGEE in the germline V gene. This CDR3 region has 19 residues. V was pared by 1 base and J by 4 bases, with 17 bases of the junction left unmatched. This CDR3 reads CASSLRRQGMASRGNTIYF. CDR3 DNA sequence: TGTGCCAGCAGCTTGCGACGACAGGGTATGGCCTCGAGGGGAAACACCATATATTTT. Using reference TRBV5-8 and TRBJ1-3 for the parts outside the CDR3, the full variable domain is EAGVTQSPTHLIKTRGQQATLRCSPISGHTSVYWYQQALGLGLQFLLWYDEGEERNRGNFPPRFSGRQFPNYSSELNVNALELEDSALYLCASSLRRQGMASRGNTIYFGEGSWLTVV.

About this clone itself: At the DNA level, this CDR3 is encoded by other sequences in the same sample as well. This rearrangement joins TRBV5-1 to TRBJ2-1; TRBD2 matches 7 bases. Germline V CDR1 and CDR2: SGHRS, YFSETQ. Losses at the gene ends were 3 bases for V and 4 bases for J; bases not matched to a gene: 7. The CDR3 totals 15 residues. In nucleotides, the CDR3 is TGCGCCAGCAGCTCGACCGGGACTAATTACAATGAGCAGTTCTTC. Translating gives CASSSTGTNYNEQFF.

The chain carries TRBV5-4 and TRBJ2-1, with TRBD1 matching 11 bases. The J segment lost 5 bases and the V segment lost 4 bases, leaving 8 bases of the junction unmatched. CDR3 length: 16 amino acids. Per germline, CDR1 SGHNT and CDR2 YYREEE (reference sequence). This CDR3 is CASSGNRDRGDNEQFF. Written as DNA, the CDR3 is TGTGCCAGCAGCGGAAACCGGGACAGGGGGGACAATGAGCAGTTCTTC.

Concerning this clone: One end of the junction does not line up with germline, which may come from a read error. The chain carries TRBV7-7 and TRBJ2-5, with D maybe TRBD2 (6 bases). Germline lookup yields CDR1 SSHAT and CDR2 FNYEAQ (reference sequence). The CDR3 extends over 20 amino acids. CDR3: CASSPPAQGSGGIRAETQYF. CDR3 coding DNA: TGTGCTAGCAGCCCCCCGGCCCAGGGTAGCGGAGGGATCCGAGCGGAGACCCAGTACTTC. The full variable domain, in which reference TRBV7-7 and TRBJ2-5 provide the parts outside the CDR3, is GAGVSQSPRYKVTKRGQDVTLRCDPISSHATLYWYQQALGQGPEFLTYFNYEAQPDKSGLPSDRFSAERPEGSISTLTIQRTEQRDSAMYRCASSPPAQGSGGIRAETQYFGPGTRLLVL.

The chain is built from TRBV5-6 and TRBJ2-1; 10 bases are a match to TRBD1. Germline loops: CDR1 SGHDT, CDR2 YYEEEE. With V trimmed by 4 bases and J by 7 bases, 8 bases remained unmatched. The CDR3 is 15 amino acids. CDR3 sequence reads: CASSVGQGSWNEQFF. CDR3 DNA sequence: TGTGCCAGCAGCGTGGGACAGGGGAGTTGGAATGAGCAGTTCTTC.

This clone has just one count. The J gene is TRBJ2-6, the V gene TRBV30; D assignment may be TRBD1 or TRBD2 (5 bases each). The CDR3 covers 15 residues. CDR1 is GTSNPN and CDR2 is SVGIG in the germline V gene (reference sequence). V was cut by 0 bases and J by 1 base, with 7 bases left in between. The CDR3 DNA follows: TGTGCCTGGAGTGTTGGGGGTTCTGGGGCCAACGTCCTGACTTTC. This encodes CAWSVGGSGANVLTF.

This rearrangement joins TRBV6-5 to TRBJ2-7; D tentatively fits TRBD1 or TRBD2 (5 bases each). Deletions cut 0 bases from V and 2 bases from J, with 11 bases between. The CDR3 is made up of 15 amino acids. From germline, CDR1 is MNHEY and CDR2 SVGAGI. The DNA for the CDR3 is TGTGCCAGCAGTTACTCCACAGGCGGGCCCTACGAGCAGTACTTC. Translating gives CASSYSTGGPYEQYF.

Concerning this clone itself: The sample has other DNA sequences that encode this CDR3 too. The chain recombines TRBV18 with TRBJ1-1; D uncertain. The V end was cut by 3 bases, the J end by 1 base, with 6 bases between. This CDR3 has 13 amino acids. Germline assignment: CDR1 KGHSH and CDR2 LQKENI. Written as DNA, the CDR3 is TGTGCCAGCTCACCCGGACCGAACACTGAAGCTTTCTTT. It codes for CASSPGPNTEAFF. The full variable domain, in which reference TRBV18 and TRBJ1-1 provide the parts outside the CDR3, is NAGVMQNPRHLVRRRGQEARLRCSPMKGHSHVYWYRQLPEEGLKFMVYLQKENIIDESGMPKERFSAEFPKEGPSILRIQQVVRGDSAAYFCASSPGPNTEAFFGQGTRLTVV.

The chain joins TRBV30 to TRBJ1-2, with D uncertain. Germline values: CDR1 GTSNPN, CDR2 SVGIG (reference sequence). Trimming removed 0 bases at V and 3 bases at J, with 17 bases between. CDR3 length: 16 residues. The CDR3 region is CAWSVTHRVEDYGYTF. The CDR3 nucleotides read TGTGCCTGGAGTGTTACCCACCGGGTTGAGGACTATGGCTACACCTTC.

Of note for this clone: Other DNA sequences in this sample translate to the same CDR3. J is TRBJ2-5 and V is TRBV4-1; D is unclear. V lost 1 base, J lost 2 bases, and 8 bases lay in between. Germline V CDR1 and CDR2: MGHRA, YSYEKL. CDR3 length equals 14 residues. CDR3 loop: CASSQVADQETQYF. Here the CDR3 DNA reads TGCGCCAGCAGCCAAGTGGCTGATCAAGAGACCCAGTACTTC.

The chain uses TRBV4-3 and TRBJ1-5; D is possibly TRBD1 (6 bases). Trimming stripped 4 bases from V and 7 bases from J, with 17 bases between. CDR3 length: 15 residues. Germline V gene sequence: CDR1 LGHNA, CDR2 YSLEER. This CDR3 reads CASSRENRVGQPQHF. CDR3 DNA: TGCGCCAGCAGCCGAGAAAACAGGGTCGGGCAGCCCCAGCATTTT.

In nucleotides, the CDR3 is TGTGCCAGCAGTTTAACAGGGGGCGCTACCCACGAGCAGTACTTC. Its protein product is CASSLTGGATHEQYF. V usage is TRBV27 and J usage is TRBJ2-7; 9 nucleotides agree with TRBD1. The ends lost 2 bases at V and 5 bases at J; junction bases unmatched: 7. The CDR3 loop spans 15 amino acids. Germline CDR1 is MNHEY and CDR2 is SMNVEV (reference sequence).

The chain links TRBV6-1 to TRBJ2-7; D gene ambiguous. This CDR3 contains 14 residues. Germline V gene sequence: CDR1 MNHNS, CDR2 SASEGT. The V and J ends lost 6 bases and 6 bases respectively, with 18 bases between them. CDR3 sequence reads: CASSTDLAPLEQYF. In DNA form, the CDR3 reads TGTGCCAGCAGCACCGACTTAGCCCCCCTCGAGCAGTACTTC.

The gene calls are TRBV14 and TRBJ2-3; 9 bases agree with TRBD2. The CDR3 contains 21 residues. Germline trimming cut 3 bases from V and 4 bases from J; bases unmatched to any gene: 23. Germline CDR1 reads SGHDN; CDR2 reads FVKESK. As DNA, the CDR3 is TGTGCCAGCAGCCAGAACCACGGAATAGCGGGAGAAGGCCTGGTGTCAGATACGCAGTATTTT. This gives the protein CASSQNHGIAGEGLVSDTQYF.

The chain has TRBV4-1 and TRBJ1-5, with D possibly matching TRBD1 (5 bases). This CDR3 has 18 amino acids. Trimming left V 4 bases short and J 0 bases short, with 19 bases between. Germline assignment: CDR1 MGHRA and CDR2 YSYEKL. The CDR3 DNA follows: TGCGCCAGCAGCCTAAACCCCCCAGCGACAGATAGCAATCAGCCCCAGCATTTT. This codes for CASSLNPPATDSNQPQHF.

The V call is TRBV11-2, the J call TRBJ2-7; 9 bases align to TRBD1. This CDR3 region has 14 residues. Germline values: CDR1 SGHAT, CDR2 FQNNGV. The V and J ends lost 4 bases and 6 bases, in that order; junction bases with no gene match: 7. CDR3 protein: CASSWGTGPSEQYF. CDR3 coding DNA: TGTGCCAGCAGCTGGGGGACAGGGCCCTCCGAGCAGTACTTC. Supplemented by reference TRBV11-2 and TRBJ2-7, the full variable domain reads EAGVAQSPRYKIIEKRQSVAFWCNPISGHATLYWYQQILGQGPKLLIQFQNNGVVDDSQLPKDRFSAERLKGVDSTLKIQPAKLEDSAVYLCASSWGTGPSEQYFGPGTRLTVT.

This clone was observed a single time. This sequence joins TRBV4-1 and TRBJ2-1; 10 bases line up with TRBD2. The CDR3 consists of 17 residues. Trimming cost V 2 bases and J 2 bases; bases outside gene matches: 6. The germline gives CDR1 MGHRA, CDR2 YSYEKL. The CDR3 here is CASSQLPLAGAYNEQFF. The CDR3, as DNA: TGCGCCAGCAGCCAACTCCCCCTAGCGGGAGCCTACAATGAGCAGTTCTTC.

The chain recombines TRBV5-1 with TRBJ2-7; TRBD2 matches at 8 bases. Per germline, CDR1 SGHRS and CDR2 YFSETQ. Trimming took 2 bases from V and 3 from J; bases not matched to a gene: 10. This CDR3 is built from 16 residues. DNA of the CDR3: TGCGCCAGCAGCTTCATACCAACTAGCGGATTCTACGAGCAGTACTTC. Translating gives CASSFIPTSGFYEQYF.